Given below is one T cell receptor (beta chain) in context. Its antigen is unknown. This is a murine receptor, so its gene nomenclature and germline sequences are mouse based. The read ends 1 residue before the CDR3 terminus; that terminus is restored from the germline J gene. The library came from the immunoSEQ multiplex PCR assay. TCRbeta CDR3 sequencing was performed at survey depth by Adaptive Biotechnologies, and CDR3 sequences, V/J genes, productive frequency and template counts were reported. TCR beta CDR3 regions were amplified from genomic DNA instead of RNA. The source study handled its data this way. Pairwise repertoire overlap between tissues was quantified with Jensen-Shannon divergence, where 1 means complete divergence and 0 identical. Tissues were clustered by single-linkage agglomerative hierarchical clustering of pairwise JSD values, and the clustering results were displayed as dendrograms. All patient samples were analyzed with GLIPH2 using simulation_depth 1000, kmer_min_depth 3 and cdr3_length_cutoff 8, and only groups containing more than two unique CDR3s were kept. In a standardized tissue-overlap score, Jaccard GLIPH-group overlap across patients was extrapolated to a standard repertoire size of 1000 clones. Linear mixed-effect models, with tissue included as a fixed effect and individual included as a random effect, were used to assess associations of diversity with clinical or experimental variables. TCRdb holds this immuneACCESS table with in-frame rearrangements only. Some clones are missing; in checked studies, unresolved V genes explain under half, and the rest has no known cause. That table is the source of V, J and clone size, and D and trimming were worked out from the DNA. In this sample the table shows about 7,400 clones, about 63% of which occur a single time. 0.78% of the sample lies in the top ten.

This sample is drawn from a study of tissue T cells after allogeneic stem cell transplantation (dated by TCRdb to the early 2020s). Regarding the research as a whole: The study profiled TCR beta repertoires across many tissues from research autopsies of patients with and without GVHD, plus mouse models of GVHD. The human part of the study was a prospective observational study with no blinding and no randomization. General study outcomes and caveats: Not many T cell clones showed up in more than one patient, yet clustering based on motifs uncovered repertoire signatures that were shared across patients in a tissue-specific way. In both patients and mice, T cells from blood and spleen covered only a limited part of the TCR repertoire found in tissues. Within patients, how anatomically similar the tissues were was a key factor in shaping TCR repertoire composition, regardless of disease or transplant status. The patient cohort was small and varied clinically, and sampling depth was recognized as a limitation. Which tissue TCRs were alloreactive or antigen-specific was not determined in the study, and some of the clones might have been host cells that persisted.

Its CDR3 holds 14 amino acids, cysteine through phenylalanine. Only the CDR3 bases that were read are kept: 39 of them, in frame from base 1. For CDR1 and CDR2, the germline V gene (reference sequence) lists NNHNN and SYGAGS. V loses 0 bases of germline sequence and J loses 2 bases, and the interval between the two ends is 7 bases. Sequencing was performed on blood. This receptor was identified in a female BALB/c mouse in good health. Mice of this line possess the MHC haplotype H2-d. The chain uses TRBV13-2 and TRBJ2-4; no D gene call is confident. The CDR3 DNA, read in part, is TGTGCCAGCGGTGATGCGACAATTCAAAACACCTTGTAC. Its translation is CASGDATIQNTLY. The entire CDR3 is CASGDATIQNTLYF.